The 32 T cell receptor beta chains listed next were all sequenced from one sample in a study of OX40 agonist ivuxolimab in advanced cancers. Sequencing was performed with immunoSEQ multiplex PCR; in TCRdb, only in-frame clones are kept and a portion is missing. The sample holds 55,000 to 70,000 clones, roughly 83% seen once. This specimen consisted of CD4+ or CD8+ T cells sorted from blood, obtained in a trial of the OX40 agonist ivuxolimab. Receptors originate from an adult with an advanced solid tumor such as melanoma, head and neck, liver or kidney cancer.

The chain has TRBV5-8 and TRBJ1-2; D remains unclear. From germline, CDR1 is SGHTS and CDR2 YDEGEE. CDR3 length equals 15 residues. V lost 0 bases and J 4 bases, leaving 13 bases between the germline ends. The CDR3 DNA follows: TGTGCCAGCAGCTTGGTCAGCACGAAGGTCTATGGCTACACCTTC. This translates into CASSLVSTKVYGYTF.

The chain combines TRBV27 with TRBJ2-7; the D gene is possibly TRBD2 (6 bases). V was shortened by 3 bases and J by 2 bases, with 14 bases between the two germline ends. This CDR3 has 15 residues. Germline CDR1 reads MNHEY; CDR2 reads SMNVEV (reference sequence). CDR3 region: CASSLGGGATYEQYF. Written as DNA, the CDR3 is TGTGCCAGCAGTTTGGGAGGTGGCGCTACCTACGAGCAGTACTTC.

In DNA, the CDR3 is TGTGCCAGCTCCGACCCCCGGGGGGCAGATACGCAGTATTTT. Its protein product is CASSDPRGADTQYF. The genes are TRBV18 and TRBJ2-3, with 7 bases aligning to TRBD2. V lost 6 bases, J lost 4 bases, and 7 bases stayed unmatched. Per the germline V gene, CDR1 is KGHSH and CDR2 is LQKENI. The CDR3 spans 14 residues.

V and J are TRBV28 and TRBJ1-5; no clear D. The V end was cut by 3 bases, the J end by 6 bases, with 12 bases between. Germline CDR1 reads MDHEN; CDR2 reads SYDVKM. This CDR3 is 14 amino acids long. The CDR3, as DNA: TGTGCCAGCAGTTTGGTAGGAGGTTCTCAGCCCCAGCATTTT. Translated: CASSLVGGSQPQHF.

The chain uses TRBV5-1 and TRBJ2-7, with a weak D call TRBD1 (6 bases). The V end lost 1 base, the J end lost 6 bases, and 8 bases lay between the germline ends. The CDR3 sequence is 12 residues long. Looked up from germline, CDR1 is SGHRS and CDR2 is YFSETQ. The CDR3 sequence is CASSLTGTEQYF. As DNA, the CDR3 is TGCGCCAGCAGCTTGACAGGGACCGAGCAGTACTTC.

The gene calls are TRBV19 and TRBJ2-1; the D gene is possibly TRBD2 (5 bases). Germline V gene sequence: CDR1 LNHDA, CDR2 SQIVND (reference sequence). There are 15 residues in the CDR3. The V end lost 7 bases, the J end lost 5 bases, and 18 bases lay between the germline ends. This CDR3 is CASTSGLDGDNEQFF. The CDR3 DNA sequence: TGTGCCAGTACGAGCGGCTTGGATGGAGACAATGAGCAGTTCTTC.

The chain has TRBV18 and TRBJ1-4; 8 nucleotides line up with TRBD1. With 2 bases clipped from V and 8 bases from J, the junction kept 4 bases outside the gene matches. Germline assignment: CDR1 KGHSH and CDR2 LQKENI. The CDR3 has 14 amino acids. The CDR3: CASSPNTGGEKLFF. CDR3 DNA: TGTGCCAGCTCACCAAATACAGGGGGGGAAAAACTGTTTTTT.

This chain joins TRBV5-6 and TRBJ2-5, with TRBD1 matching over 10 bases. Germline V lookup: CDR1 SGHDT, CDR2 YYEEEE. The CDR3 totals 17 residues. The J segment lost 3 bases and the V segment lost 1 base, leaving 9 bases of the junction unmatched. CDR3 sequence: CASSLIGYGTGEETQYF. The CDR3 DNA sequence: TGTGCCAGCAGCTTGATTGGATATGGGACAGGGGAAGAGACCCAGTACTTC.

This chain uses TRBV11-2 with TRBJ2-1; either TRBD1 or TRBD2 may supply D (5 bases each). V lost 0 bases, J lost 10 bases, and 10 bases lay in between. CDR1 and CDR2 from the germline V gene are SGHAT and FQNNGV. The CDR3 has 13 amino acids. CDR3: CASSLDLRDEQFF. In DNA form, the CDR3 reads TGTGCCAGCAGCTTAGACCTCAGGGACGAGCAGTTCTTC. The full variable domain, its missing parts supplied by reference TRBV11-2 and TRBJ2-1, is EAGVAQSPRYKIIEKRQSVAFWCNPISGHATLYWYQQILGQGPKLLIQFQNNGVVDDSQLPKDRFSAERLKGVDSTLKIQPAKLEDSAVYLCASSLDLRDEQFFGPGTRLTVL.

The chain joins TRBV30 to TRBJ1-2; 9 bases are shared with TRBD1. This CDR3 is built from 14 residues. In germline, CDR1 is GTSNPN, CDR2 SVGIG (reference sequence). Unmatched junction bases numbered 7, after V lost 3 bases and J lost 5 bases. CDR3 nucleotide sequence: TGTGCCTGGAGGCTTTCGGGACAGGGTTATGGCTACACCTTC. It yields the protein CAWRLSGQGYGYTF.

J is TRBJ2-3 and V is TRBV5-6; 15 nucleotides match TRBD2. Germline-derived CDR1 and CDR2 are SGHDT and YYEEEE. The CDR3 sequence is 19 residues long. V lost 2 bases, J lost 1 base, and 8 bases stayed unmatched. CDR3 in amino acids: CASSFLGLAGGVGTDTQYF. The CDR3 DNA follows: TGTGCCAGCAGCTTTCTCGGACTAGCGGGGGGGGTTGGCACAGATACGCAGTATTTT.

The V call is TRBV9, the J call TRBJ2-6, with D hard to call. The V gene lost 0 bases and the J gene lost 4 bases, with 5 bases spanning the gap. CDR3 length: 14 residues. The germline gives CDR1 SGDLS, CDR2 YYNGEE. Written as DNA, the CDR3 is TGTGCCAGCAGCGTAGGGGCGGGGGCCAACGTCCTGACTTTC. It is translated as CASSVGAGANVLTF.

V gene TRBV27 combines with J gene TRBJ2-5, with TRBD1 identical over 9 bases. V lost 5 bases to trimming and J lost 4 bases; unmatched junction nucleotides: 8. The CDR3 runs to 15 residues. Per the germline V gene, CDR1 is MNHEY and CDR2 is SMNVEV (reference sequence). CDR3 protein: CASSLTGGFGETQYF. CDR3 DNA: TGTGCCAGCAGTCTGACAGGGGGGTTCGGAGAGACCCAGTACTTC.

In nucleotides, the CDR3 is TGTGCCAGCAGCCGCACCGAGGGGAGAGATACGCAGTATTTT. Its translation: CASSRTEGRDTQYF. J is TRBJ2-3 and V is TRBV14; D is tentatively TRBD1 or TRBD2 (5 bases each). Trimming removed 4 bases at V and 5 bases at J, with 13 bases between. This CDR3 contains 14 residues. Looked up from germline, CDR1 is SGHDN and CDR2 is FVKESK.

This chain uses TRBV28 with TRBJ1-6, with D possibly being TRBD1 (6 bases). The CDR3 sequence is 16 residues long. Germline V gene sequence: CDR1 MDHEN, CDR2 SYDVKM. V gave up 5 bases and J gave up 8 bases, with 19 bases separating them. In DNA, the CDR3 is TGTGCCAGCAGTATAATCACAGGGATAGGTGATTCACCCCTCCACTTT. Translated: CASSIITGIGDSPLHF. Variable domain in full (rest from reference TRBV28 and TRBJ1-6): DVKVTQSSRYLVKRTGEKVFLECVQDMDHENMFWYRQDPGLGLRLIYFSYDVKMKEKGDIPEGYSVSREKKERFSLILESASTNQTSMYLCASSIITGIGDSPLHFGNGTRLTVT.

CDR3 protein: CSAGTAYEQYF. The CDR3 nucleotides are TGCAGTGCTGGGACAGCGTACGAGCAGTACTTC. The chain is built from TRBV20-1 and TRBJ2-7; 7 bases map to TRBD1. Per germline, CDR1 DFQATT and CDR2 SNEGSKA (reference sequence). Trimming cost V 5 bases and J 4 bases; bases outside gene matches: 2. CDR3 length equals 11 residues.

V gene TRBV7-2 combines with J gene TRBJ1-6, with D possibly matching TRBD1 (5 bases). Germline V gene sequence: CDR1 SGHTA, CDR2 FQGNSA. V gave up 5 bases and J gave up 6 bases, with 11 bases separating them. The CDR3 extends over 14 amino acids. CDR3 protein: CASSHMGPNSPLHF. The CDR3 DNA is TGTGCCAGCAGCCATATGGGACCTAATTCACCCCTCCACTTT.

The chain carries TRBV10-2 and TRBJ2-3; TRBD1 aligns across 10 bases. CDR3 length: 16 residues. CDR1 and CDR2 from the germline V gene are WSHSY and SAAADI. Unmatched junction bases numbered 15, after V lost 6 bases and J lost 9 bases. DNA of the CDR3: TGCGCCAGCAGCGACTACGGGACAGGGGCTTTACGGACGCAGTATTTT. This gives the protein CASSDYGTGALRTQYF.

J is TRBJ1-2 and V is TRBV29-1; tentatively, D is TRBD1 (5 bases). The ends were cut back, 5 bases at V and 4 bases at J, with 14 bases in the middle. Germline V lookup: CDR1 SQVTM, CDR2 ANQGSEA. The CDR3 sequence is 13 residues long. The CDR3 spells CSVQDTLFYGYTF. The CDR3 bases are TGCAGCGTTCAGGACACCCTATTCTATGGCTACACCTTC.

The chain joins TRBV13 to TRBJ2-3, with 9 bases matching TRBD1. Germline V lookup: CDR1 PRHDT, CDR2 FYEKMQ (reference sequence). The trim removed 6 bases at V and 0 bases at J, leaving 7 bases unmatched. The CDR3 contains 16 residues. Written as DNA, the CDR3 is TGTGCCAGCAGTCTCCAACAGGGGGCTAGCACAGATACGCAGTATTTT. This sequence encodes CASSLQQGASTDTQYF.

J is TRBJ2-2 and V is TRBV6-6, with 10 bases matching TRBD1. CDR3 length: 16 amino acids. Germline-derived CDR1 and CDR2 are MNHNY and SVGAGI (reference sequence). The V and J ends lost 6 bases and 5 bases, in that order; junction bases with no gene match: 9. The CDR3 DNA reads TGTGCCAGCAGCTTCCCCGTGGACAGGGGGACCGGGGAGCTGTTTTTT. Translation gives CASSFPVDRGTGELFF.

This sequence joins TRBV6-4 and TRBJ1-6; 10 nucleotides line up with TRBD1. CDR3 length equals 14 residues. Trimming removed 6 bases from V and 9 bases from J; junction bases left unmatched: 5. From germline, CDR1 is MRHNA and CDR2 SNTAGT. CDR3 nucleotide sequence: TGTGCCAGCAGGTCAGGGACAGGGGTTTCACCCCTCCACTTT. This gives the protein CASRSGTGVSPLHF.

The rearrangement links TRBV5-4 to TRBJ1-6, with no clear D. The germline CDR1 and CDR2 sequences are SGHNT and YYREEE (reference sequence). V was cut by 4 bases and J by 6 bases, with 17 bases left in between. The CDR3 length is 16 residues. The CDR3 sequence: CASSQALPGINSPLHF. CDR3 coding DNA: TGTGCCAGCAGCCAGGCACTCCCCGGAATTAATTCACCCCTCCACTTT.

V gene TRBV19 combines with J gene TRBJ2-5, with D perhaps being TRBD1 or TRBD2 (6 bases each). Trimming left V 4 bases short and J 4 bases short, with 13 bases between. Germline assignment: CDR1 LNHDA and CDR2 SQIVND (reference sequence). The CDR3 consists of 14 residues. Here the CDR3 DNA reads TGTGCCAGTAGTACCCAAGGGGGGAGAGAGACCCAGTACTTC. It encodes CASSTQGGRETQYF.

V is TRBV10-2 and J is TRBJ2-1, with TRBD2 matching over 15 bases. Trimming cost V 3 bases and J 9 bases; bases outside gene matches: 12. Germline V gene lookup returns CDR1 WSHSY and CDR2 SAAADI. This CDR3 contains 18 residues. CDR3 in amino acids: CASSEGTSGGYLRGEQFF. In DNA form, the CDR3 reads TGCGCCAGCAGTGAAGGGACTAGCGGGGGGTACCTAAGGGGTGAGCAGTTCTTC.

The chain carries TRBV6-5 and TRBJ2-7; no firm D call. Germline lookup yields CDR1 MNHEY and CDR2 SVGAGI. The V end lost 1 base, the J end lost 1 base, and 14 bases lay between the germline ends. The CDR3 loop spans 16 amino acids. DNA for the CDR3: TGTGCCAGCAGTTACTTACGGGCAGGCCAGTCCTACGAGCAGTACTTC. It codes for CASSYLRAGQSYEQYF.

This clone was recorded a few times. The V and J genes are TRBV27 and TRBJ1-2; TRBD1 matches 8 bases. CDR1 and CDR2 from the germline V gene are MNHEY and SMNVEV (reference sequence). The CDR3 loop spans 16 amino acids. J lost 3 bases, V lost 3 bases, and 9 bases had no gene match. The CDR3 spells CASSFYRTGKDYGYTF. For the CDR3, the DNA is TGTGCCAGCAGTTTTTATAGGACAGGGAAAGACTATGGCTACACCTTC.

Only a few counts were recorded for this clone. The chain uses TRBV19 and TRBJ2-7, with D hard to call. Germline V gene data show CDR1 as LNHDA and CDR2 as SQIVND (reference sequence). Trimming removed 3 bases from V and 6 bases from J, with 12 bases in between. This CDR3 comprises 13 residues. The DNA for the CDR3 is TGTGCCAGTAGTATCGGCGATTTGGGCGAGCAGTACTTC. Translated, it gives CASSIGDLGEQYF.

To note about this clone: The junction differs from germline at one of its ends, possibly a read error. The gene calls are TRBV7-2 and TRBJ2-3; TRBD2 agrees at 11 bases. CDR3 length: 14 amino acids. CDR1 and CDR2 (germline): SGHTA, FQGNSA. The CDR3, as DNA: TGTGCCAGCACCTTAGCGGGGGGGCCAGATACGCAGTATTTT. It encodes CASTLAGGPDTQYF. Using reference TRBV7-2 and TRBJ2-3 for the parts outside the CDR3, the full variable domain is GAGVSQSPSNKVTEKGKDVELRCDPISGHTALYWYRQSLGQGLEFLIYFQGNSAPDKSGLPSDRFSAERTGGSVSTLTIQRTQQEDSAVYLCASTLAGGPDTQYFGPGTRLTVL.

V usage is TRBV6-1 and J usage is TRBJ1-2; D gene uncertain. CDR1 and CDR2 from the germline V gene are MNHNS and SASEGT. This CDR3 comprises 14 residues. Trimming pared 2 bases from V and 6 bases from J, leaving 13 bases between. The CDR3 DNA is TGTGCCAGCAGTGAAACCGTGCCCCTAAATGGCTACACCTTC. As protein: CASSETVPLNGYTF.

The chain couples TRBV5-1 to TRBJ2-3; D could derive from TRBD1 or TRBD2 (6 bases each). Germline V gene sequence: CDR1 SGHRS, CDR2 YFSETQ. This CDR3 has 14 amino acids. Trimming stripped 2 bases from V and 5 bases from J, with 12 bases between. CDR3 coding DNA: TGCGCCAGCAGCTTCGGGGGCCGAGGAGATACGCAGTATTTT. Residues: CASSFGGRGDTQYF.

This chain links TRBV5-1 with TRBJ2-2, with TRBD1 matching 10 bases. Germline CDR1 and CDR2: SGHRS and YFSETQ. There are 16 residues in the CDR3. J was trimmed by 6 bases and V by 1 base; bases with no gene match: 6. This CDR3 reads CASSLTGTGVAGELFF. DNA of the CDR3: TGCGCCAGCAGCTTGACCGGGACAGGGGTGGCCGGGGAGCTGTTTTTT.